This T cell receptor beta chain was recorded in a study of T-cell reconstitution after alpha-beta-depleted transplantation in children. The table lists this clonotype with a few counts. Preparation of the TCRbeta library involved a method that used unique molecular identifiers. A single record per CDR3 protein comes from TCRdb applying MiXCR to the PCR reads. This sample yields some 590,000 distinct CDR3 sequences, of which more than 9% are seen a single time; 4% to 5% belongs to the top ten. The length of the CDR3 is 14 residues. V was clipped by 8 bases and J by 7 bases; unmatched bases: 11. Germline V gene data show CDR1 as MDHEN and CDR2 as SYDVKM.

This TCR was sampled from a human donor who donated a stem cell graft to a child with acute myeloid leukemia. Sequencing used PBMCs from the stem cell graft donor, obtained from the stem cell graft. The J gene is TRBJ2-4, the V gene TRBV28, with 7 bases that match TRBD1. CDR3 residues: CASGPGTVTNIQYF. DNA of the CDR3: TGTGCCAGCGGCCCCGGGACAGTTACTAACATTCAGTACTTC.